The next 6 T cell receptor beta chains were all read from a single sample in a study of early T cells in non-severe SARS-CoV-2 infection (dated by TCRdb to 2020 to 2022). Receptor amplification or capture employed 5' RACE. These reads were obtained on a NextSeq 500. TCRdb's own reprocessing of the public reads used fastp at Q25 and MiXCR and kept productive beta chains. Each entry merges the rows of one CDR3 protein and shows their most common DNA and genes. The sample data list tens of thousands of distinct CDR3 sequences, and 12% to 15% of these were observed just once. Roughly 1.4% of the sample is held by the ten biggest clonotypes. The sequencing input was whole blood. These receptors all stem from an adult who was a healthcare worker with PCR-confirmed SARS-CoV-2 infection or an uninfected control (not recorded which).

This clonotype has just a few counts. The chain combines TRBV10-1 with TRBJ2-7; D not resolved. The CDR3 has 18 amino acids. The ends were cut back, 3 bases at V and 0 bases at J, with 21 bases in the middle. Germline values: CDR1 WNHNN, CDR2 SYGVQD (reference sequence). CDR3 amino acids: CASSDSLSEGRVSYEQYF. DNA of the CDR3: TGCGCCAGCAGTGATAGCCTCTCGGAAGGAAGGGTCTCCTACGAGCAGTACTTC.

A few counts support this clonotype. The rearrangement links TRBV21-1 to TRBJ1-1; the DNA was not used to check the table's D call, TRBD1. TRBV21-1 corresponds to a pseudogene. This CDR3 is 16 amino acids long. The CDR3, as DNA: TGTGCCAGCAGCAAATCAGGGCAGGGCGTGAACACTGAAGCTTTCTTT. Residues: CASSKSGQGVNTEAFF.

This clonotype was observed at least ten times. V usage is TRBV6-6 and J usage is TRBJ2-7, with TRBD1 matching over 8 bases. J was trimmed by 6 bases and V by 5 bases; bases with no gene match: 15. In germline, CDR1 is MNHNY, CDR2 SVGAGI (reference sequence). The CDR3 extends over 16 amino acids. CDR3 residues: CASSADRGSWVGEQYF. The DNA of the CDR3 is TGTGCCAGCAGTGCCGACAGGGGATCTTGGGTAGGCGAGCAGTACTTC.

This chain joins TRBV11-2 and TRBJ1-4; 9 bases are shared with TRBD1. J lost 3 bases, V lost 6 bases, and 8 bases had no gene match. CDR1 SGHAT and CDR2 FQNNGV come from the germline V gene. The CDR3 length is 16 residues. This CDR3 is CASRPGQGQANEKLFF. As DNA, the CDR3 is TGTGCCAGCAGGCCAGGACAGGGGCAGGCTAATGAAAAACTGTTTTTT. Complete variable domain (other parts from reference TRBV11-2 and TRBJ1-4): EAGVAQSPRYKIIEKRQSVAFWCNPISGHATLYWYQQILGQGPKLLIQFQNNGVVDDSQLPKDRFSAERLKGVDSTLKIQPAKLEDSAVYLCASRPGQGQANEKLFFGSGTQLSVL.

This clonotype was seen many times. The chain is built from TRBV6-1 and TRBJ2-6; D could derive from TRBD1 or TRBD2 (5 bases each). The germline V gene encodes CDR1 MNHNS and CDR2 SASEGT. The V end lost 10 bases, the J end lost 0 bases, and 25 bases lay between the germline ends. CDR3 length equals 19 residues. As DNA, the CDR3 is TGTGCCACCTCAAGGGAGACAGCGACGTCGAGCTCTGGGGCCAACGTCCTGACTTTC. Protein sequence: CATSRETATSSSGANVLTF.

This clonotype was seen just once. This chain uses TRBV6-2 or TRBV6-3 with TRBJ2-7, with unresolved D. The germline CDR1 and CDR2 sequences are MNHEY and SVGEGT. Trimming shortened V by 7 bases and J by 9 bases, and 19 bases separated the two germline ends. The CDR3 has 13 residues. This CDR3 is CASTQNEPVVQYF. The CDR3 DNA reads TGTGCCAGCACCCAGAACGAACCCGTTGTGCAGTACTTC.